Frequency places the clone carrying this TCR beta chain as medium-sized. Its matching antigen is unknown. This sample was taken from a study of CXCR3-negative and CXCR3-positive naive CD8 T cells. Study background: There were 140 million or so TRB reads altogether, and each library had about 1.5 +/- 0.3 million of them.

Libraries were UMI-labeled 5' RACE TRB cDNA. For each CDR3 protein, TCRdb gives one entry from its re-call of the 5' RACE reads, without DNA. Listed are under 3,500 distinct CDR3 sequences; around 2.4% falls within the top ten. Regarding the study as a whole: Diversity proved comparably high across both naive subsets and much lower in memory CD8+ cells. The TRBV-TRBJ usage of naive CXCR3-negative and CXCR3-positive cells was similar, but that of memory cells differed. Hydrophobicity of TRB CDR3s was greater in CXCR3-positive naive cells than in CXCR3-negative naive cells.

This CDR3 is 11 amino acids long. The germline V gene encodes CDR1 SQVTM and CDR2 ANQGSEA. The TCR comes from a human donor in good health. Some clones in this sample may be carry-over from other donors' samples. Sequencing was performed on naive CXCR3- CD8+ T cells from blood. Specified subset: CD45RO-CCR7+CD27+CD95- naive CD8+ T cells lacking CXCR3 (TNR3-). This chain connects TRBV29-1 to TRBJ1-1; TCRdb reports TRBD1, a call that lacks DNA to check it against. CDR3: CSVDRDTEAFF.